One sample yielded the 20 T cell receptor beta chains listed below, sequenced in a study of beta chain features in type 1 diabetes. Expressed TCRB transcripts were sequenced after all isolated RNA was converted to cDNA. Here immunoSEQ multiplex PCR was the method, and the copy in TCRdb shows in-frame clones only, minus some. The sample contains some 190,000 clones, less than 10% of which appear only once. What these receptors recognize is not known. Study-wide findings and caveats: Shorter TCRB CDR3s, moderately but significantly so, marked every one of the four CD4+ subsets in Type 1 diabetes patients.

The sequenced material came from central memory CD4+ T cells from blood. The receptors here all came from a man aged 18 to 35 with type 1 diabetes.

This chain joins TRBV4-3 and TRBJ2-7; TRBD1 agrees at 7 bases. This CDR3 contains 15 residues. V gave up 0 bases and J gave up 8 bases; unmatched junction bases: 10. Germline assignment: CDR1 LGHNA and CDR2 YSLEER. The CDR3 region has the DNA TGCGCCAGCAGCCAAGAGACCACAGGGGAAGTACAGCAGTACTTC. It translates to CASSQETTGEVQQYF.

There are a few counts of this clone. The CDR3: CASSPRTHRMYGYTF. The CDR3 DNA reads as TGTGCCAGCAGCCCAAGGACACATCGTATGTATGGCTACACCTTC. V usage is TRBV14 and J usage is TRBJ1-2, with D possibly matching TRBD1 (5 bases). V was shortened by 4 bases and J by 5 bases, with 17 bases between the two germline ends. Germline CDR1 SGHDN, CDR2 FVKESK. The CDR3 sequence is 15 residues long.

This clone appeared a few times. V and J are TRBV5-1 and TRBJ2-1; 10 nucleotides line up with TRBD2. V shed 0 bases and J 10 bases; nucleotides not matched to a gene: 7. Germline V gives CDR1 SGHRS, CDR2 YFSETQ. The CDR3 covers 15 residues. CDR3 sequence: CASSLALAGPLEQFF. The CDR3, as DNA: TGCGCCAGCAGCTTGGCACTAGCGGGGCCCTTGGAGCAGTTCTTC.

V gene TRBV6-5 combines with J gene TRBJ2-1, with D possibly TRBD2 on 6 matching bases. V shed 10 bases and J shed 6 bases, with 10 bases lying between them. Germline CDR1 reads MNHEY; CDR2 reads SVGAGI. CDR3 length: 11 amino acids. CDR3 region: CATATSNEQFF. The CDR3 DNA reads as TGTGCCACCGCGACTAGCAATGAGCAGTTCTTC.

This clone occurred a few times. This chain uses TRBV30 with TRBJ1-1; D remains unclear. This CDR3 is 13 amino acids long. The germline V gene encodes CDR1 GTSNPN and CDR2 SVGIG (reference sequence). The V end was cut by 3 bases, the J end by 1 base, with 9 bases between. CDR3: CAWRNAENTEAFF. The CDR3 nucleotides read TGTGCCTGGAGAAACGCAGAGAACACTGAAGCTTTCTTT.

This clone has a handful of counts. The V and J genes are TRBV7-2 and TRBJ2-1, with 7 positions matching TRBD2. V was pared by 7 bases and J by 3 bases, with 9 bases of the junction left unmatched. CDR1 and CDR2 (germline): SGHTA, FQGNSA. This CDR3 is 15 amino acids long. Here the CDR3 DNA reads TGTGCCAGCAACCGCCGGTCTAGCGGCTACAATGAGCAGTTCTTC. Its protein product is CASNRRSSGYNEQFF. The full variable domain, rest sourced from reference TRBV7-2 and TRBJ2-1, is GAGVSQSPSNKVTEKGKDVELRCDPISGHTALYWYRQSLGQGLEFLIYFQGNSAPDKSGLPSDRFSAERTGGSVSTLTIQRTQQEDSAVYLCASNRRSSGYNEQFFGPGTRLTVL.

This chain links TRBV27 with TRBJ2-7, with TRBD1 matching 7 bases. Germline assignment: CDR1 MNHEY and CDR2 SMNVEV (reference sequence). V was clipped by 5 bases and J by 4 bases; unmatched bases: 11. There are 15 residues in the CDR3. CDR3 nucleotide sequence: TGTGCCAGCAGTCCACAAGGGACAGTCCATTACGAGCAGTACTTC. Protein sequence: CASSPQGTVHYEQYF.

J is TRBJ1-1 and V is TRBV18; D call uncertain. CDR1 KGHSH and CDR2 LQKENI come from the germline V gene. This CDR3 has 12 amino acids. Trimming removed 2 bases at V and 7 bases at J, with 8 bases between. In DNA, the CDR3 is TGTGCCAGCTCACCAGGGCGCATTGAAGCTTTCTTT. It yields the protein CASSPGRIEAFF.

The chain joins TRBV6-6 to TRBJ1-1, with 7 bases fitting TRBD1. Unmatched junction bases numbered 6, after V lost 5 bases and J lost 3 bases. Germline loops: CDR1 MNHNY, CDR2 SVGAGI (reference sequence). This CDR3 contains 14 residues. The CDR3 is CASSRQGRDTEAFF. DNA of the CDR3: TGTGCCAGCAGTAGACAGGGTAGGGACACTGAAGCTTTCTTT.

This clone was recorded a few times. The chain joins TRBV6-1 to TRBJ2-3, with a tentative D call TRBD1 (6 bases). The germline V and J ends were trimmed by 2 bases and 4 bases, with 16 bases remaining between them. The V gene's germline CDR1 is MNHNS and CDR2 SASEGT. This CDR3 is built from 16 residues. The CDR3 nucleotides are TGTGCCAGCAGTGAAATGGGCAGGGGCTTGCCAGATACGCAGTATTTT. Encoded protein: CASSEMGRGLPDTQYF.

This chain uses TRBV18 with TRBJ1-1, with 8 bases matching TRBD1. CDR3 length equals 14 residues. V lost 3 bases and J lost 1; bases outside the gene matches: 1. The germline gives CDR1 KGHSH, CDR2 LQKENI. The CDR3 protein is CASSPGQANTEAFF. In DNA, the CDR3 is TGTGCCAGCTCACCGGGACAGGCGAACACTGAAGCTTTCTTT.

About this clone: Compared with germline, one end of the junction differs, possibly owing to a read error. The gene calls are TRBV28 and TRBJ2-2; D not resolved. The CDR3 covers 12 residues. The germline gives CDR1 MDHEN, CDR2 SYDVKM. The CDR3 DNA follows: TGTGCCAGCAATTCGAACACCGAGGAGCTGTTTTTT. This codes for CASNSNTEELFF. Combining the CDR3 with reference TRBV28 and TRBJ2-2 gives the whole variable domain DVKVTQSSRYLVKRTGEKVFLECVQDMDHENMFWYRQDPGLGLRLIYFSYDVKMKEKGDIPEGYSVSREKKERFSLILESASTNQTSMYLCASNSNTEELFFGEGSRLTVL.

The chain uses TRBV9 and TRBJ1-4; 7 nucleotides line up with TRBD1. The CDR3 consists of 15 residues. Germline V gene sequence: CDR1 SGDLS, CDR2 YYNGEE. Trimming removed 4 bases from V and 6 bases from J; junction bases left unmatched: 9. The CDR3 loop is CASSTTGYADEKLFF. CDR3 nucleotides: TGTGCCAGCAGCACGACAGGGTATGCGGATGAAAAACTGTTTTTT.

In this sample, this clone turned up many times. The gene calls are TRBV4-3 and TRBJ1-2, with 10 bases that match TRBD1. The CDR3 contains 15 residues. Trimming at V came to 5 bases and at J to 2 bases, leaving 5 bases not matched to a gene. Germline-derived CDR1 and CDR2 are LGHNA and YSLEER. The DNA for the CDR3 is TGCGCCAGCAGCTATGGACAGGGGGACAACTATGGCTACACCTTC. Protein sequence: CASSYGQGDNYGYTF.

This clone was picked up a small number of times. The V gene is TRBV30, the J gene TRBJ1-1; 7 nucleotides align to TRBD1. The germline gives CDR1 GTSNPN, CDR2 SVGIG (reference sequence). V lost 0 bases to trimming and J lost 8 bases; unmatched junction nucleotides: 6. The CDR3 runs to 13 residues. CDR3 region: CAWSVRQGNEAFF. Written as DNA, the CDR3 is TGTGCCTGGAGTGTACGACAGGGCAACGAAGCTTTCTTT.

This clone was seen more than once but under ten times. This chain joins TRBV5-1 and TRBJ1-2, with D possibly matching TRBD1 (5 bases). With 0 bases removed from V and 4 bases from J, the gap between germline ends came to 7 bases. Germline V gene sequence: CDR1 SGHRS, CDR2 YFSETQ. The CDR3 extends over 13 amino acids. CDR3 nucleotide sequence: TGCGCCAGCAGCTTGGGACAGATCTATGGCTACACCTTC. This codes for CASSLGQIYGYTF.

This chain links TRBV13 with TRBJ2-7; 10 bases align to TRBD2. This CDR3 has 15 residues. V trimming: 5 bases; J trimming: 3 bases; junction bases outside the gene matches: 7. Germline CDR1 is PRHDT and CDR2 is FYEKMQ (reference sequence). The CDR3 sequence: CASSRWTSGNYEQYF. For the CDR3, the DNA is TGTGCCAGCAGCCGCTGGACTAGCGGAAACTACGAGCAGTACTTC. The entire variable domain, with the rest obtained from reference TRBV13 and TRBJ2-7, is as follows: AAGVIQSPRHLIKEKRETATLKCYPIPRHDTVYWYQQGPGQDPQFLISFYEKMQSDKGSIPDRFSAQQFSDYHSELNMSSLELGDSALYFCASSRWTSGNYEQYFGPGTRLTVT.

Many counts were recorded for this clone. The J gene is TRBJ1-6, the V gene TRBV2, with 8 bases fitting TRBD1. After removal of 8 bases from V and 9 bases from J, the junction contained 12 bases not matched to a gene. The V gene's germline CDR1 is SNHLY and CDR2 FYNNEI. The CDR3 totals 15 residues. The CDR3 sequence: CASGRTGTMSSPLHF. The CDR3 DNA follows: TGTGCCAGCGGAAGGACAGGGACGATGTCTTCACCCCTCCACTTT. Full variable domain (missing parts from reference TRBV2 and TRBJ1-6): EPEVTQTPSHQVTQMGQEVILRCVPISNHLYFYWYRQILGQKVEFLVSFYNNEISEKSEIFDDQFSVERPDGSNFTLKIRSTKLEDSAMYFCASGRTGTMSSPLHFGNGTRLTVT.

The chain couples TRBV9 to TRBJ2-1; D is unresolved. V lost 4 bases and J 5 bases, leaving 19 bases between the germline ends. There are 16 residues in the CDR3. Germline values: CDR1 SGDLS, CDR2 YYNGEE. The CDR3 loop reads CASSPRVGASDNEQFF. The DNA of the CDR3 is TGTGCCAGCAGCCCCCGGGTTGGAGCATCGGACAATGAGCAGTTCTTC.

This clone was seen at least ten times. The rearrangement uses TRBV2 and TRBJ2-7, with D uncertain. The CDR3 length is 12 residues. The germline V and J ends were trimmed by 3 bases and 4 bases, with 7 bases remaining between them. Germline V gene lookup returns CDR1 SNHLY and CDR2 FYNNEI. The CDR3 DNA reads as TGTGCCAGCAGTGATTCCGGTTACGAGCAGTACTTC. It yields the protein CASSDSGYEQYF.